Below are 3 T cell receptor beta chains sequenced from a single sample in a study of shared clonotypes between healthy human individuals. Measured with immunoSEQ multiplex PCR; TCRdb has only the in-frame clones, and not every one. Among 2 million to 2.5 million clones, approximately 96% were seen once, and the ten largest hold roughly 0.13%. Input material: naive CD4+ T cells sorted from blood. Documented subset: CD45RA+ positively selected. The receptor set was obtained from a man aged 18-30 years in good health.

V and J are TRBV7-9 and TRBJ2-7, with D hard to call. This CDR3 is built from 15 residues. From germline, CDR1 is SEHNR and CDR2 FQNEAQ (reference sequence). The V and J ends lost 1 base and 0 bases respectively, with 10 bases between them. CDR3 amino acids: CASSLGWQSSYEQYF. Written as DNA, the CDR3 is TGTGCCAGCAGCTTAGGTTGGCAAAGCTCCTACGAGCAGTACTTC.

V is TRBV7-3 and J is TRBJ2-3; 13 nucleotides match TRBD2. The trim removed 4 bases at V and 6 bases at J, leaving 4 bases unmatched. Germline loops: CDR1 SGHTA, CDR2 FQGTGA. The CDR3 runs to 15 residues. This CDR3 reads CASSSGLAGIDTQYF. The CDR3 DNA sequence: TGTGCCAGCAGCTCGGGACTAGCGGGGATCGATACGCAGTATTTT. The complete variable domain, with remaining parts taken from reference TRBV7-3 and TRBJ2-3, reads GAGVSQTPSNKVTEKGKYVELRCDPISGHTALYWYRQSLGQGPEFLIYFQGTGAADDSGLPNDRFFAVRPEGSVSTLKIQRTERGDSAVYLCASSSGLAGIDTQYFGPGTRLTVL.

The gene calls are TRBV11-2 and TRBJ2-3; 7 bases are a match to TRBD1. This CDR3 is built from 15 residues. Germline-derived CDR1 and CDR2 are SGHAT and FQNNGV. The J segment lost 1 base and the V segment lost 5 bases, leaving 6 bases of the junction unmatched. Here the CDR3 reads CASSKTGAGTDTQYF. CDR3 coding DNA: TGTGCCAGCAGCAAAACAGGGGCAGGCACAGATACGCAGTATTTT.